This T cell receptor (beta chain) comes out of a study of blood T cell repertoires in COVID-19. The table came from immunoSEQ multiplex PCR; TCRdb's copy has only in-frame clones and leaves some out. The sample lists 100,000 to 150,000 clones, approximately 83% occurring once. The clonotype comes from an elderly man with active or convalescent COVID-19. Sequencing was done on a sample of peripheral blood.

The CDR3 DNA reads as TGTGCCAGCAGTTCCCCGGGACAGCCGAACACTGAAGCTTTCTTT. Protein sequence: CASSSPGQPNTEAFF. The chain couples TRBV28 to TRBJ1-1, with 7 bases identical to TRBD1. This CDR3 contains 15 residues. Germline values: CDR1 MDHEN, CDR2 SYDVKM. V gave up 4 bases and J gave up 1 base; unmatched junction bases: 6.